The clone carrying this TCR beta chain was counted only a few times. Under the authors' procedure: It was from reference gene primer amplification that nucleated cell counts were estimated. Sequenced by immunoSEQ multiplex PCR; TCRdb stores in-frame clones only, minus some. That table gives V, J and clone size, and the DNA gave D and trimming. The sample includes 200,000 or so clones, about 90% of them seen just once. V lost 4 bases to trimming and J lost 0 bases, with 12 bases between them. This CDR3 spans 15 amino acids. Germline assignment: CDR1 MNHEY and CDR2 SVGAGI. The sample is drawn from a study of blood T cell repertoires in COVID-19. Study background: The cDNA or gDNA used as material had been derived from T cells, B-cell-depleted T cells, or PBMCs.

What was sequenced was peripheral blood. This TCR was recovered from a man aged 35 to 55 with active or convalescent COVID-19. The chain combines TRBV6-5 with TRBJ1-1; no definite D call. DNA for the CDR3: TGTGCCAGCAGTTCCGCGGGCAGATTGAACACTGAAGCTTTCTTT. Amino acids: CASSSAGRLNTEAFF.